These 30 T cell receptor beta chains share one sample of origin, sequenced in a study of T-cell memory formation after mild COVID-19. A single record per CDR3 protein comes from TCRdb applying MiXCR to the 5' RACE reads. The table has about 45,000 distinct CDR3 sequences, about a tenth seen once. Sequenced material: PBMCs or a T cell subset sorted from them (not recorded which). Receptor source: an adult woman who had mild COVID-19 (a few samples of this study predate the infection). Cell type and time point are not known.

A few counts support this clonotype. This rearrangement joins TRBV5-1 to TRBJ1-2, with 7 bases that match TRBD1. The J segment lost 2 bases and the V segment lost 8 bases, leaving 9 bases of the junction unmatched. This CDR3 contains 14 residues. Germline CDR1 is SGHRS and CDR2 is YFSETQ. This chain's CDR3 is CASAAQGQNYGYTF. For the CDR3, the DNA is TGCGCCAGTGCAGCACAGGGACAGAACTATGGCTACACCTTC.

The chain combines TRBV6-5 with TRBJ1-1; D unclear. V lost 6 bases and J 1 base, leaving 9 bases between the germline ends. The CDR3 length is 13 residues. CDR1 MNHEY and CDR2 SVGAGI come from the germline V gene. CDR3 coding DNA: TGTGCCAGCAGAGTAAACAAGAACACTGAAGCTTTCTTT. Its translation: CASRVNKNTEAFF.

The J gene is TRBJ2-1, the V gene TRBV18; a possible D gene is TRBD2 (6 bases). This CDR3 contains 17 residues. V shed 3 bases and J shed 6 bases, with 21 bases lying between them. Germline-derived CDR1 and CDR2 are KGHSH and LQKENI. The CDR3 reads CASSPRLGGSSINEQFF. CDR3 nucleotides: TGTGCCAGCTCACCTCGACTCGGGGGATCGAGTATCAATGAGCAGTTCTTC.

The CDR3 here is CASSSVQEDQPQHF. Here the CDR3 DNA reads TGTGCCAGCAGCTCCGTTCAGGAAGATCAGCCCCAGCATTTT. The V call is TRBV7-9, the J call TRBJ1-5, with D hard to call. In germline, CDR1 is SEHNR, CDR2 FQNEAQ (reference sequence). V lost 4 bases to trimming and J lost 5 bases, with 12 bases between them. The length of the CDR3 is 14 residues.

The V and J genes are TRBV6-1 and TRBJ1-3; no reliable D call. Trimming left V 5 bases short and J 0 bases short, with 11 bases between. From germline, CDR1 is MNHNS and CDR2 SASEGT. The CDR3 runs to 15 residues. CDR3 in DNA: TGTGCCAGCAGTCGACTGACTGGCTCTGGAAACACCATATATTTT. This codes for CASSRLTGSGNTIYF.

In this sample, this clonotype turned up a few times. The genes are TRBV5-1 and TRBJ2-1; TRBD1 aligns across 10 bases. The CDR3 length is 15 residues. Trimming took 4 bases from V and 9 from J; bases not matched to a gene: 10. CDR1 and CDR2 (germline): SGHRS, YFSETQ. As DNA, the CDR3 is TGCGCCAGCAGCCGAGGACAGGGGGGAAATAGTGAGCAGTTCTTC. Translating gives CASSRGQGGNSEQFF. The entire variable domain, with the rest obtained from reference TRBV5-1 and TRBJ2-1, is as follows: KAGVTQTPRYLIKTRGQQVTLSCSPISGHRSVSWYQQTPGQGLQFLFEYFSETQRNKGNFPGRFSGRQFSNSRSEMNVSTLELGDSALYLCASSRGQGGNSEQFFGPGTRLTVL.

This clonotype was seen repeatedly, ten times or more. This sequence joins TRBV5-1 and TRBJ1-1; tentative D call: TRBD1 (5 bases). This CDR3 spans 13 amino acids. Trimming took 3 bases from V and 4 from J, leaving 10 bases between them. The germline gives CDR1 SGHRS, CDR2 YFSETQ. The CDR3 loop reads CASSSRQRTEAFF. The DNA for the CDR3 is TGCGCCAGCAGCTCACGACAGCGCACTGAAGCTTTCTTT. Full variable domain (rest looked up from reference TRBV5-1 and TRBJ1-1): KAGVTQTPRYLIKTRGQQVTLSCSPISGHRSVSWYQQTPGQGLQFLFEYFSETQRNKGNFPGRFSGRQFSNSRSEMNVSTLELGDSALYLCASSSRQRTEAFFGQGTRLTVV.

V gene TRBV7-2 combines with J gene TRBJ1-2, with D perhaps matching TRBD1 (5 bases). The CDR3 is made up of 15 amino acids. CDR1 is SGHTA, CDR2 FQGNSA, per germline. The V end was cut by 1 base, the J end by 3 bases, with 12 bases between. The CDR3 sequence is CASSLESGAYYGYTF. The CDR3 DNA follows: TGTGCCAGCAGCTTAGAGAGTGGGGCTTACTATGGCTACACCTTC. Looking up the rest from reference TRBV7-2 and TRBJ1-2 gives the full variable domain: GAGVSQSPSNKVTEKGKDVELRCDPISGHTALYWYRQSLGQGLEFLIYFQGNSAPDKSGLPSDRFSAERTGGSVSTLTIQRTQQEDSAVYLCASSLESGAYYGYTFGSGTRLTVV.

The chain combines TRBV2 with TRBJ2-3, with D perhaps matching TRBD2 (5 bases). The CDR3 has 15 amino acids. Germline CDR1 and CDR2: SNHLY and FYNNEI. With 7 bases removed from V and 0 bases from J, the gap between germline ends came to 14 bases. As DNA, the CDR3 is TGTGCCAGCACGTCGAGGAGGTCTAGCACAGATACGCAGTATTTT. Its protein product is CASTSRRSSTDTQYF.

Regarding this clonotype: The CDR3 end shows no conserved phenylalanine or tryptophan, and so a read error is likely. The DNA is omitted, as the CDR3 cannot be located on it reliably, and the CDR3 follows TCRdb's listing. V gene TRBV27 combines with J gene TRBJ1-2; no DNA check was done on the table's D call, TRBD1. The CDR3 is 12 residues long, counting both termini. Germline CDR1 reads MNHEY; CDR2 reads SMNVEV (reference sequence). The CDR3 sequence is CASSPRSNAPRL.

This clonotype rates as medium-sized (0.01 to 0.1%). This chain links TRBV7-8 with TRBJ2-5; D call uncertain. V dropped 3 bases and J dropped 5 bases, with 10 bases sitting between them. Germline V lookup: CDR1 SGHVS, CDR2 FQNEAQ. This CDR3 has 13 amino acids. The CDR3 loop reads CASSFRLEETQYF. CDR3 coding DNA: TGTGCCAGCAGCTTTCGACTGGAGGAGACCCAGTACTTC.

This clonotype has at least ten counts. The chain's CDR3 is CASGVWGLGNTIYF. CDR3 nucleotides: TGTGCCAGTGGCGTGTGGGGGCTTGGAAACACCATATATTTT. The V gene is TRBV12-3 or TRBV12-4, the J gene TRBJ1-3, with TRBD1 as a possible D gene (6 bases). Trimming removed 9 bases at V and 3 bases at J, with 15 bases between. The CDR3 totals 14 residues.

This clonotype has only a few counts. The rearrangement joins TRBV6-5 to TRBJ1-1, with TRBD1 identical over 9 bases. V lost 6 bases and J lost 1; bases outside the gene matches: 9. The CDR3 is 16 residues long. Germline-derived CDR1 and CDR2 are MNHEY and SVGAGI. CDR3 nucleotides: TGTGCCAGCAGGGGGACAGGGATCGCGCGGAACACTGAAGCTTTCTTT. It codes for CASRGTGIARNTEAFF.

J is TRBJ2-4 and V is TRBV2; D may be TRBD1 (5 bases). V dropped 3 bases and J dropped 6 bases, with 9 bases sitting between them. The CDR3 is 13 residues long. From germline, CDR1 is SNHLY and CDR2 FYNNEI. In DNA form, the CDR3 reads TGTGCCAGCAGTGACAGGGCTGGAAACATTCAGTACTTC. Protein sequence: CASSDRAGNIQYF.

This clonotype was observed at least ten times. V usage is TRBV5-4 and J usage is TRBJ2-1; a weak D match, TRBD2 (5 bases). Trimming removed 4 bases at V and 3 bases at J, with 14 bases between. CDR3 length: 15 residues. Germline CDR1 is SGHNT and CDR2 is YYREEE (reference sequence). CDR3 sequence reads: CASSPSPLVYNEQFF. CDR3 sequence (DNA): TGTGCCAGCAGCCCCAGCCCACTAGTCTACAATGAGCAGTTCTTC.

The CDR3: CASTVFSGSYEQYF. The CDR3 DNA is TGTGCCAGCACCGTATTTAGCGGGAGCTACGAGCAGTACTTC. The chain uses TRBV7-2 and TRBJ2-7; 9 bases agree with TRBD2. The CDR3 is 14 amino acids. Germline trimming cut 7 bases from V and 3 bases from J; bases unmatched to any gene: 7. Germline values: CDR1 SGHTA, CDR2 FQGNSA.

V and J are TRBV2 and TRBJ2-3; 7 nucleotides align to TRBD1. From germline, CDR1 is SNHLY and CDR2 FYNNEI. CDR3 length: 14 amino acids. The J segment lost 0 bases and the V segment lost 8 bases, leaving 5 bases of the junction unmatched. The CDR3 loop is CASVGTASTDTQYF. In DNA form, the CDR3 reads TGTGCCAGCGTAGGGACAGCCAGCACAGATACGCAGTATTTT.

This chain uses TRBV30 with TRBJ1-1; D gene unclear. Germline V gene lookup returns CDR1 GTSNPN and CDR2 SVGIG (reference sequence). The CDR3 length is 11 residues. V was clipped by 6 bases and J by 11 bases, with 16 bases between them. CDR3 DNA sequence: TGTGCCTGTGAGGGATACCGAGAGGCTTTCTTT. This translates into CACEGYREAFF.

This clonotype was seen a handful of times. Here the CDR3 reads CASSSKGSRSRTEAFF. The CDR3 DNA reads TGCGCCAGCAGCTCCAAGGGGAGCCGCTCGCGCACTGAAGCTTTCTTT. The J gene is TRBJ1-1, the V gene TRBV5-1, with D maybe TRBD1 (5 bases). Germline CDR1 is SGHRS and CDR2 is YFSETQ. The CDR3 totals 16 residues. V was cut by 3 bases and J by 4 bases, with 19 bases left in between.

This clonotype was counted a few times. The V and J genes are TRBV7-9 and TRBJ2-1, with a possible D match to TRBD2 (6 bases). Germline-derived CDR1 and CDR2 are SEHNR and FQNEAQ (reference sequence). This CDR3 comprises 13 residues. Trimming pared 5 bases from V and 6 bases from J, leaving 11 bases between. This CDR3 reads CASSQGLPNEQFF. In DNA form, the CDR3 reads TGTGCCAGCAGCCAGGGACTTCCCAATGAGCAGTTCTTC.

Only one count was recorded for this clonotype. This could be a read error, since a much larger clone is one nucleotide away. V is TRBV5-1 and J is TRBJ2-2, with D possibly TRBD2 on 5 matching bases. CDR1 and CDR2 from the germline V gene are SGHRS and YFSETQ. This CDR3 region has 16 residues. CDR3 region: CASSLTGIGPTGELLF. The CDR3 bases are TGCGCCAGCAGCCTAACCGGGATCGGCCCCACCGGGGAGCTGTTATTT.

This clonotype was counted only a few times. This chain joins TRBV11-3 and TRBJ2-1, with D maybe TRBD2 (6 bases). Germline V gives CDR1 SGHNT, CDR2 YENEEA. Trimming removed 6 bases at V and 4 bases at J, with 19 bases between. The CDR3 has 16 amino acids. This CDR3 reads CASRTSHAGRYNEQFF. The CDR3 bases are TGTGCCAGCAGGACCTCCCACGCGGGACGGTACAATGAGCAGTTCTTC.

The chain combines TRBV6-6 with TRBJ2-1; TRBD2 agrees at 13 bases. The CDR3 is 17 residues long. V dropped 6 bases and J dropped 6; count of bases not matched to a gene: 11. Germline V gene sequence: CDR1 MNHNY, CDR2 SVGAGI (reference sequence). The CDR3 bases are TGTGCCAGCAGACGGGCACTAGCGGGGGGGCCCATCAATGAGCAGTTCTTC. It translates to CASRRALAGGPINEQFF.

Ten or more counts support this clonotype. The V gene is TRBV4-1, the J gene TRBJ2-7; D remains ambiguous. The germline V and J ends were trimmed by 4 bases and 2 bases, with 15 bases remaining between them. Germline CDR1 and CDR2: MGHRA and YSYEKL. CDR3 length: 15 amino acids. CDR3 coding DNA: TGCGCCAGCAGCCCCACGTTGAGGTCCGCCTACGAGCAGTACTTC. Protein product: CASSPTLRSAYEQYF.

This clonotype was detected a few times. This chain connects TRBV29-1 to TRBJ2-3, with D perhaps assigned TRBD1 or TRBD2 (5 bases each). Trimming took 7 bases from V and 3 from J, leaving 17 bases between them. The CDR3 runs to 14 residues. Looked up from germline, CDR1 is SQVTM and CDR2 is ANQGSEA. The CDR3 sequence is CSARLLGVTDTQYF. The DNA for the CDR3 is TGCAGCGCCCGCCTGCTGGGGGTAACAGATACGCAGTATTTT.

This clonotype was picked up a small number of times. The V call is TRBV11-2, the J call TRBJ1-6; D ambiguous. Trimming took 5 bases from V and 9 from J, leaving 11 bases between them. There are 13 residues in the CDR3. Per the germline V gene, CDR1 is SGHAT and CDR2 is FQNNGV. The DNA of the CDR3 is TGTGCCAGCAGCCCAAGCGGGGTTTCACCCCTCCACTTT. Translated: CASSPSGVSPLHF.

The CDR3 DNA is TGTGCCAGCAGCTTGTCTCAGGGCACTAACTATGGCTACACCTTC. Protein product: CASSLSQGTNYGYTF. The V gene is TRBV5-5, the J gene TRBJ1-2, with a possible D match to TRBD1 (5 bases). The CDR3 sequence is 15 residues long. CDR1 is SGHKS and CDR2 is YYEKEE in the germline V gene (reference sequence). The V gene lost 1 base and the J gene lost 0 bases, with 10 bases spanning the gap.

The chain joins TRBV20-1 to TRBJ1-5; TRBD1 is a possible D gene (6 bases). The CDR3 has 12 amino acids. The V gene lost 5 bases and the J gene lost 4 bases, with 9 bases spanning the gap. Germline-derived CDR1 and CDR2 are DFQATT and SNEGSKA (reference sequence). The CDR3 is CSAPQGNQPQHF. The CDR3 nucleotides are TGCAGTGCTCCCCAGGGGAATCAGCCCCAGCATTTT.

This clonotype was observed a handful of times. This chain uses TRBV5-4 with TRBJ1-1; weak D call: TRBD1 (6 bases). Trimming pared 0 bases from V and 7 bases from J, leaving 13 bases between. The germline V gene has CDR1 SGHNT and CDR2 YYREEE (reference sequence). This CDR3 spans 14 amino acids. The CDR3 DNA reads TGTGCCAGCAGCTTGGTCCCTGGACAGATTGAAGCTTTCTTT. This encodes CASSLVPGQIEAFF.

CDR3 region: CASSLDLGGSYNEQFF. The CDR3 bases are TGCGCCAGCAGCTTGGATCTGGGAGGGTCCTACAATGAGCAGTTCTTC. The V gene is TRBV5-1, the J gene TRBJ2-1; 7 bases map to TRBD2. The germline CDR1 and CDR2 sequences are SGHRS and YFSETQ. This CDR3 has 16 amino acids. After removal of 0 bases from V and 1 base from J, the junction contained 4 bases not matched to a gene.